This T cell receptor (beta chain) comes out of a study of T cell responses to AZD1222 COVID-19 vaccine. Samples with a second dose at about 4 or about 12 weeks were pooled together. Some clones are missing from TCRdb's copy, which holds only in-frame ones; the method was immunoSEQ multiplex PCR. This table holds 100,000 to 150,000 clones, around 85% found once. Study-wide results and caveats: No repertoire was sampled before or during the peak T cell response, only after it.

Comments on this clone: Its antigen remains unidentified.

With V trimmed by 3 bases and J by 6 bases, 3 bases remained unmatched. Germline V gene data show CDR1 as SGHRS and CDR2 as YFSETQ. CDR3 length equals 14 residues. The sample was peripheral blood, taken 28 days after the second AZD1222 dose. The V gene is TRBV5-1, the J gene TRBJ1-2, with 12 bases aligning to TRBD1. The clonotype originates from an adult who received the AZD1222 COVID-19 vaccine. CDR3 region: CASSSGQGAHGYTF. The CDR3 region has the DNA TGCGCCAGCAGCTCGGGACAGGGGGCGCATGGCTACACCTTC.